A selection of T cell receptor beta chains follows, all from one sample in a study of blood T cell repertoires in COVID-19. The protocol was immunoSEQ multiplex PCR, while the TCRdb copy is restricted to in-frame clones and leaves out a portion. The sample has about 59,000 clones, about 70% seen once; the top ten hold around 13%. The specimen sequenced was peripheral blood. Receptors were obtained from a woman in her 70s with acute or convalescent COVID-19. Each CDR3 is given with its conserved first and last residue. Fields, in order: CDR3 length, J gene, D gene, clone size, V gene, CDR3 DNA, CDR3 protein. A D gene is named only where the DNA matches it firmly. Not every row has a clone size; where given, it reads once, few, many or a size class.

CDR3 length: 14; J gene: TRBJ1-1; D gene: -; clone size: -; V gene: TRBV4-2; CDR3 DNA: TGTGCCAGCAGCCAATTCCAGTCGAACACTGAAGCTTTCTTT; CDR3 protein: CASSQFQSNTEAFF
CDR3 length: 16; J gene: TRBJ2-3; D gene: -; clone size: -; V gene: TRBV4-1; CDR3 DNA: TGCGCCAGCAGCCCCCGGACTAGGGGGTTGTCAGATACGCAGTATTTT; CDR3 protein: CASSPRTRGLSDTQYF
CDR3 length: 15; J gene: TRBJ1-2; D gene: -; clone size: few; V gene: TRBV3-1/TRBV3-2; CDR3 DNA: TGTGCCAGCAGCCGGCTTGACAGGATGGTTTATGGCTACACCTTC; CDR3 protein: CASSRLDRMVYGYTF
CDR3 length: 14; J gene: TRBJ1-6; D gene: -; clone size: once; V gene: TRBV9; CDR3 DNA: TGTGCCAGCAGCCAAGCACAGGGTAGTACCCCCCTCCACTTT; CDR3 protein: CASSQAQGSTPLHF
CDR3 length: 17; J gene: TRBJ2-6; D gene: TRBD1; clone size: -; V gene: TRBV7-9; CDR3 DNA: TGTGCCAGCAGCTCCGGGACAGGGAGTTCTGGGGCCAACGTCCTGACTTTC; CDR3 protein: CASSSGTGSSGANVLTF
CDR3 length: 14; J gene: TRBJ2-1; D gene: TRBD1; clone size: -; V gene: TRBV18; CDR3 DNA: TGTGCCAGCTCACCCGACAGGGCGCGGAATGAGCAGTTCTTC; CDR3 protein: CASSPDRARNEQFF
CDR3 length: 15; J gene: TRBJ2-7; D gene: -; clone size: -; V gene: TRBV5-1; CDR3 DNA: TGCGCCAGCAGCTTAAGGGACACCCCTACCTACGAGCAGTACTTC; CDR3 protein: CASSLRDTPTYEQYF
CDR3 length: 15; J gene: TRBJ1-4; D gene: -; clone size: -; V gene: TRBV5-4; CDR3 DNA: TGTGCCAGCAGCTTACGGGTAGGGGGAAATGAAAAACTGTTTTTT; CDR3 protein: CASSLRVGGNEKLFF
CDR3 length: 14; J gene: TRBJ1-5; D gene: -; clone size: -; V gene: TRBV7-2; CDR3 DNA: TGTGCCAGCAGCGGGTCCCGGGGCAATCAGCCCCAGCATTTT; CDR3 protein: CASSGSRGNQPQHF
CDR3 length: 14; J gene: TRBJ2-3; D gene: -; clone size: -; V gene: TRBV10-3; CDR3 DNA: TGTGCCATCAGTGATACCGAGTTCACAGATACGCAGTATTTT; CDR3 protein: CAISDTEFTDTQYF
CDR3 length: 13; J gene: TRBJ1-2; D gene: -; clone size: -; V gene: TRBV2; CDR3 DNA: TGTGCCAGCAGGTCCAGGGGTGCCTATGGCTACACCTTC; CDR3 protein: CASRSRGAYGYTF
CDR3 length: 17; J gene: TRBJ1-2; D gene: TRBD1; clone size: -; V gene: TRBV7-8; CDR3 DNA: TGTGCCAGCAGCTTAGTGGTGAGGGGACAGGGTAACTATGGCTACACCTTC; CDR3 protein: CASSLVVRGQGNYGYTF
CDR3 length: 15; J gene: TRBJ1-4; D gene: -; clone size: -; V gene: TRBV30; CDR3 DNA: TGTGCCTGTATAGACAGGAGCCTTGGTAATGAAAAACTGTTTTTT; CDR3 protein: CACIDRSLGNEKLFF
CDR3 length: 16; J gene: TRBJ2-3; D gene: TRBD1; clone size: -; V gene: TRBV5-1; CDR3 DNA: TGCGCCAGCACCCCTACAGGGGGGATTAGCACAGATACGCAGTATTTT; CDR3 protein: CASTPTGGISTDTQYF
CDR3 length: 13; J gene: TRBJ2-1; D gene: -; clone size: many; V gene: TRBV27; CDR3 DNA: TGTGCCAGCAGGAAGACAGGAAAAAATGAGCAGTTCTTC; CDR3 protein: CASRKTGKNEQFF
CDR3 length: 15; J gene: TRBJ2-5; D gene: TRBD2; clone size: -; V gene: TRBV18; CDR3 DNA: TGTGCCAGCTCACCTTATCCTAGCGGCCAAGAGACCCAGTACTTC; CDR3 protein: CASSPYPSGQETQYF
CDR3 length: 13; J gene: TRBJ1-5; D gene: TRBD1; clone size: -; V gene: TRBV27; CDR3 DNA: TGTGCCAGCAGGAGGACAGGAAGTCAGCCCCAGCATTTT; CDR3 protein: CASRRTGSQPQHF
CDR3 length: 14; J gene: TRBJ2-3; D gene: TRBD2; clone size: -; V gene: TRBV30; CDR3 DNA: TGTGCCTGGAGCCGCGGGGGGAGCACAGATACGCAGTATTTT; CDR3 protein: CAWSRGGSTDTQYF
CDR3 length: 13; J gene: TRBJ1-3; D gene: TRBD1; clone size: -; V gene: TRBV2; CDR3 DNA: TGTGCCAGCAGTTCGGACAGGGGAAACACCATATATTTT; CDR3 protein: CASSSDRGNTIYF
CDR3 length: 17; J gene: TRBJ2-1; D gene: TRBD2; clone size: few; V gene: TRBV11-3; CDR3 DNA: TGTGCCAGCAGCTCCCTCGGGGGGGCTAGCGGGAGGGATGAGCAGTTCTTC; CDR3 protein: CASSSLGGASGRDEQFF
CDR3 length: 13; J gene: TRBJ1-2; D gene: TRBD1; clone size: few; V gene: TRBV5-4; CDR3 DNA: TGTGCCAGCAGAGGGACAGGGGGCTATGGCTACACCTTC; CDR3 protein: CASRGTGGYGYTF